This T cell receptor (beta chain) was identified during a study of T cell changes during pregnancy in multiple sclerosis. Germline lookup yields CDR1 MNHNY and CDR2 SVGAGI (reference sequence). V lost 6 bases and J lost 6; bases outside the gene matches: 7. The CDR3 runs 16 residues. Some clones are missing from TCRdb's copy, which holds only in-frame ones; the method was immunoSEQ multiplex PCR. The sample lists 40,000 to 60,000 clones, 85% to 95% occurring once. The sequencing here drew on CD4+ T cells from peripheral blood mononuclear cells, taken in the third trimester of pregnancy. The V gene is TRBV6-6, the J gene TRBJ2-2; TRBD2 matches 13 bases. The sequence was collected from a female donor with multiple sclerosis, enrolled in a pregnancy study. The CDR3 sequence is CASRPTSGRGSGELFF. CDR3 bases: TGTGCCAGCAGACCAACTAGCGGGAGGGGATCCGGGGAGCTGTTTTTT.